This section outlines one TCR beta chain sequence together with its context. Its specificity is not known. Expressed TCRB transcripts were sequenced, since all the RNA that had been isolated was reverse transcribed. Profiling relied on immunoSEQ multiplex PCR, and the TCRdb table lists in-frame clones only, not all of them. This table has 450,000 or so clones, 10% to 12% appearing once. The sample originates from a study of beta chain features in type 1 diabetes. The ends were cut back, 7 bases at V and 6 bases at J, with 9 bases in the middle. The CDR3 is 11 residues long. Germline loops: CDR1 SNHLY, CDR2 FYNNEI. Study results and caveats: For Type 1 diabetes patients, all four CD4+ subsets carried TCRB CDR3s that were moderately but significantly shorter. HLA influence on TCRB rearrangement stayed unresolved here.

Specimen: naive CD4+ T cells from blood. This rearrangement joins TRBV2 to TRBJ1-2; no clear D. The clonotype was recovered from a woman younger than 30 in good health. CDR3 sequence (DNA): TGTGCCAGCACCCCCGAAAATGGCTACACCTTC. It codes for CASTPENGYTF.